This T cell receptor beta chain was sequenced for a study of T-cell reconstitution after alpha-beta-depleted transplantation in children. The CDR3 runs 15 residues. Per germline, CDR1 DFQATT and CDR2 SNEGSKA (reference sequence). Trimming took 0 bases from V and 6 from J; bases not matched to a gene: 7. This clonotype was seen only once. A library of TCRbeta sequences, prepared with unique molecular identifiers, was generated. TCRdb processed the PCR reads anew with MiXCR; each CDR3 protein has one entry. The sample holds a few hundred thousand distinct CDR3 sequences, around 10% seen once. The sample consisted of PBMCs from the stem cell graft donor, taken from the stem cell graft. The chain carries TRBV20-1 and TRBJ2-1; TRBD2 matches 8 bases. This sequence was found in a human donor who donated a stem cell graft to a child with acute lymphoblastic leukemia. The CDR3 DNA reads TGCAGTGCTAGAGAGGGACTAGGTCCCTCCAATGAGCAGTTCTTC. Translated, it gives CSAREGLGPSNEQFF.